This TCR beta chain was retrieved from a study of shared clonotypes between healthy human individuals. Findings and caveats of the study: Clonotypes not shared had lower generation probabilities than those common to all four donors. Blood was the sole source, and tissue repertoires probably differ.

In the study's own analysis: ImmunoSEQ supplied junction-only sequences lacking quality scores, so filtering was different. Assay used: immunoSEQ multiplex PCR; TCRdb lists only in-frame clones, some missing. That table furnishes V, J and clone size, whereas the DNA furnished D and trimming. The sample yields over 400,000 clones, roughly 95% seen once. On this clone: Its specificity is unknown.

This TCR was sampled from a woman in her 30s in good health. The specimen sequenced was naive CD4+ T cells sorted from blood. Subset described: CD45RA+ positively selected.

CDR3 sequence: CASSLAMTSGEHYEQYF. DNA of the CDR3: TGTGCCAGCAGCTTAGCGATGACTAGCGGGGAGCACTACGAGCAGTACTTC. The chain employs TRBV11-2 and TRBJ2-7, with 11 positions matching TRBD2. CDR3 length: 17 amino acids. Germline V lookup: CDR1 SGHAT, CDR2 FQNNGV. The trim removed 1 base at V and 3 bases at J, leaving 8 bases unmatched.